The 4 T cell receptor beta chains below come from one sample, sequenced in a study of blood T cell repertoires in COVID-19. Some clones are missing from TCRdb's copy, which holds only in-frame ones; the method was immunoSEQ multiplex PCR. The data show about 110,000 clones, with 88% seen just once and less than 2.5% held by the top ten. Material: peripheral blood. Receptors were obtained from a human donor in a cohort sampled during active COVID-19.

The chain is built from TRBV6-5 and TRBJ1-1; D perhaps matches TRBD1 (5 bases). Germline CDR1 reads MNHEY; CDR2 reads SVGAGI. V was shortened by 5 bases and J by 1 base, with 14 bases between the two germline ends. This CDR3 is built from 15 residues. CDR3 protein: CASSPGGARNTEAFF. The DNA of the CDR3 is TGTGCCAGCAGTCCAGGAGGGGCGAGGAACACTGAAGCTTTCTTT.

This clone was detected a few times. The chain uses TRBV12-3 or TRBV12-4 and TRBJ1-5, with D possibly being TRBD1 (6 bases). CDR3 size: 13 residues. V lost 5 bases and J 3 bases, leaving 8 bases between the germline ends. The CDR3 DNA is TGTGCCAGCAGTCGACAGGCCAATCAGCCCCAGCATTTT. It encodes CASSRQANQPQHF.

The rearrangement links TRBV19 to TRBJ1-1, with 7 bases that match TRBD1. This CDR3 is built from 17 residues. The germline V gene has CDR1 LNHDA and CDR2 SQIVND (reference sequence). The V segment lost 6 bases and the J segment 2 bases; nucleotides outside the gene matches: 15. The CDR3 loop is CASSPRFGGQSNTEAFF. Written as DNA, the CDR3 is TGTGCCAGTAGCCCCCGATTCGGGGGACAGAGCAACACTGAAGCTTTCTTT.

The rearrangement uses TRBV19 and TRBJ1-1, with 7 bases identical to TRBD1. The V gene's germline CDR1 is LNHDA and CDR2 SQIVND (reference sequence). The CDR3 is 17 amino acids. With 4 bases clipped from V and 2 bases from J, the junction kept 13 bases outside the gene matches. CDR3 in amino acids: CASSTLRQGRGNTEAFF. CDR3 nucleotides: TGTGCCAGTAGTACCCTCAGACAGGGAAGAGGTAACACTGAAGCTTTCTTT.